Presented here are 32 T cell receptor beta chains from one specimen sequenced in a study of blood T cell repertoires in COVID-19. Sequencing used immunoSEQ multiplex PCR; TCRdb keeps in-frame clones, though not all of them. The sample includes some 430,000 clones, 90% seen only once; the top ten take about 0.6%. Sequencing input: PBMCs or T cells enriched from blood (not recorded which). These receptors all come from a young man who had recovered from COVID-19.

This clone was detected only once. This chain joins TRBV29-1 and TRBJ1-5, with TRBD1 identical over 9 bases. Trimming cost V 4 bases and J 3 bases; bases outside gene matches: 13. Germline V CDR1 and CDR2: SQVTM, ANQGSEA. The CDR3 covers 17 residues. This CDR3 reads CSVVAGTGWGNNQPQHF. Written as DNA, the CDR3 is TGCAGCGTTGTTGCAGGGACAGGGTGGGGTAACAATCAGCCCCAGCATTTT.

The chain employs TRBV28 and TRBJ2-3; tentatively, D is TRBD2 (6 bases). CDR1 MDHEN and CDR2 SYDVKM come from the germline V gene. The CDR3 has 13 residues. Trimming took off 10 bases at V and 6 bases at J, with 17 bases between the two ends. CDR3 amino acids: CATQPSGSDTQYF. The CDR3 nucleotides are TGTGCCACACAGCCCTCCGGGAGCGATACGCAGTATTTT.

The rearrangement uses TRBV28 and TRBJ2-1, with D perhaps matching TRBD2 (6 bases). This CDR3 is 13 amino acids long. Germline values: CDR1 MDHEN, CDR2 SYDVKM. V was pared by 7 bases and J by 2 bases, with 9 bases between. CDR3 coding DNA: TGTGCCAGCAAGCGGGTTACCTACAATGAGCAGTTCTTC. This translates into CASKRVTYNEQFF.

CDR3 coding DNA: TGTGCCAGCAGCTTTCTGGAGCCCGTTGGCGGGGAGCTGTTTTTT. It translates to CASSFLEPVGGELFF. The chain combines TRBV9 with TRBJ2-2; no clear D gene. The V end was cut by 4 bases, the J end by 7 bases, with 17 bases between. From germline, CDR1 is SGDLS and CDR2 YYNGEE. This CDR3 has 15 amino acids.

The table lists this clone with many counts. The V and J genes are TRBV27 and TRBJ1-5; unclear D gene. The CDR3 runs to 15 residues. Per the germline V gene, CDR1 is MNHEY and CDR2 is SMNVEV (reference sequence). With 1 base removed from V and 0 bases from J, the gap between germline ends came to 7 bases. In DNA form, the CDR3 reads TGTGCCAGCAGTTTATACGGGGTTAGCAATCAGCCCCAGCATTTT. Amino acids: CASSLYGVSNQPQHF.

This clone was found a few times. The rearrangement links TRBV7-6 to TRBJ2-7; D perhaps matches TRBD2 (7 bases). This CDR3 is built from 16 residues. V lost 5 bases, J lost 2 bases, and 19 bases lay in between. Germline V lookup: CDR1 SGHVS, CDR2 FNYEAQ. This chain's CDR3 is CASSPLGGAMTYEQYF. The CDR3 DNA follows: TGTGCCAGCAGCCCCCTAGGGGGGGCGATGACCTACGAGCAGTACTTC.

On this clone itself: In the same sample, other DNA sequences code for this CDR3. V is TRBV12-3 or TRBV12-4 and J is TRBJ1-2, with TRBD1 matching over 8 bases. The length of the CDR3 is 11 residues. Losses at the gene ends were 6 bases for V and 7 bases for J; bases not matched to a gene: 1. The CDR3 spells CASSDRGGYTF. In DNA, the CDR3 is TGTGCCAGCAGCGACAGGGGTGGCTACACCTTC.

The CDR3 DNA follows: TGTGCCAGCCACCAGGGGATGAACACTGAAGCTTTCTTT. It translates to CASHQGMNTEAFF. The rearrangement uses TRBV7-9 and TRBJ1-1; maybe TRBD1 (6 bases). Germline CDR1 is SEHNR and CDR2 is FQNEAQ (reference sequence). The CDR3 is 13 residues long. V was pared by 8 bases and J by 0 bases, with 10 bases between. The variable domain in full, with the rest retrieved from reference TRBV7-9 and TRBJ1-1, is DTGVSQNPRHKITKRGQNVTFRCDPISEHNRLYWYRQTLGQGPEFLTYFQNEAQLEKSRLLSDRFSAERPKGSFSTLEIQRTEQGDSAMYLCASHQGMNTEAFFGQGTRLTVV.

The count of this clone is one. This sequence joins TRBV5-1 and TRBJ1-6, with D perhaps matching TRBD1 (6 bases). Trimming took 5 bases from V and 3 from J, leaving 12 bases between them. The CDR3 runs to 15 residues. Per germline, CDR1 SGHRS and CDR2 YFSETQ. CDR3 protein: CASSPETGYNSPLHF. The CDR3 DNA reads as TGCGCCAGCAGTCCCGAGACAGGCTATAATTCACCCCTCCACTTT.

V usage is TRBV6-5 and J usage is TRBJ1-5; D remains ambiguous. The CDR3 extends over 13 amino acids. Trimming took 6 bases from V and 7 from J, leaving 13 bases between them. The germline CDR1 and CDR2 sequences are MNHEY and SVGAGI. CDR3 coding DNA: TGTGCCAGCAGGTCCACCACGAGGCAGCCCCAGCATTTT. Protein: CASRSTTRQPQHF.

The chain has TRBV5-4 and TRBJ1-3, with 8 bases that match TRBD1. V trimming: 1 base; J trimming: 0 bases; junction bases outside the gene matches: 3. The germline CDR1 and CDR2 sequences are SGHNT and YYREEE (reference sequence). The CDR3 consists of 16 residues. CDR3 protein: CASSLPTGDSGNTIYF. The CDR3 bases are TGTGCCAGCAGCTTGCCGACAGGGGACTCTGGAAACACCATATATTTT. The full variable domain, rest sourced from reference TRBV5-4 and TRBJ1-3, is ETGVTQSPTHLIKTRGQQVTLRCSSQSGHNTVSWYQQALGQGPQFIFQYYREEENGRGNFPPRFSGLQFPNYSSELNVNALELDDSALYLCASSLPTGDSGNTIYFGEGSWLTVV.

The chain employs TRBV2 and TRBJ1-5; no firm D call. This CDR3 has 13 amino acids. CDR1 is SNHLY, CDR2 FYNNEI, per germline. V was trimmed by 4 bases and J by 2 bases, leaving 6 bases between them. In nucleotides, the CDR3 is TGTGCCAGCAGTGGGGGAGGCAATCAGCCCCAGCATTTT. Its protein is CASSGGGNQPQHF.

V gene TRBV30 combines with J gene TRBJ1-2; TRBD1 is a possible D gene (5 bases). Trimming pared 0 bases from V and 2 bases from J, leaving 13 bases between. CDR3 size: 15 residues. In germline, CDR1 is GTSNPN, CDR2 SVGIG (reference sequence). The CDR3 here is CAWSVGWGFNYGYTF. CDR3 sequence (DNA): TGTGCCTGGAGTGTTGGTTGGGGCTTCAACTATGGCTACACCTTC.

The chain uses TRBV5-1 and TRBJ1-1; a possible D gene is TRBD1 (6 bases). CDR3 size: 16 residues. Trimming cost V 2 bases and J 3 bases, with 17 bases left between them. Germline-derived CDR1 and CDR2 are SGHRS and YFSETQ. In DNA, the CDR3 is TGCGCCAGCAGCTTATTTCAGGGGCCAGGTGACACTGAAGCTTTCTTT. This encodes CASSLFQGPGDTEAFF.

The rearrangement links TRBV5-5 to TRBJ1-2; 7 positions match TRBD1. The CDR3 contains 14 residues. In germline, CDR1 is SGHKS, CDR2 YYEKEE (reference sequence). The V segment lost 0 bases and the J segment 12 bases; nucleotides outside the gene matches: 11. The CDR3 nucleotides are TGTGCCAGCAGCTTGGCGGGACAGCCACCGGGGGACACCTTC. It translates to CASSLAGQPPGDTF. The entire variable domain, with the rest obtained from reference TRBV5-5 and TRBJ1-2, is as follows: DAGVTQSPTHLIKTRGQQVTLRCSPISGHKSVSWYQQVLGQGPQFIFQYYEKEERGRGNFPDRFSARQFPNYSSELNVNALLLGDSALYLCASSLAGQPPGDTFGSGTRLTVV.

The chain employs TRBV19 and TRBJ2-3, with 7 bases that match TRBD2. CDR3 length: 15 amino acids. V gave up 3 bases and J gave up 6 bases; unmatched junction bases: 9. Germline V gene lookup returns CDR1 LNHDA and CDR2 SQIVND (reference sequence). CDR3 sequence: CASSILGGGPDTQYF. CDR3 in DNA: TGTGCCAGTAGTATTCTTGGGGGAGGGCCGGATACGCAGTATTTT. Drawing the rest from reference TRBV19 and TRBJ2-3, the complete variable domain is DGGITQSPKYLFRKEGQNVTLSCEQNLNHDAMYWYRQDPGQGLRLIYYSQIVNDFQKGDIAEGYSVSREKKESFPLTVTSAQKNPTAFYLCASSILGGGPDTQYFGPGTRLTVL.

The chain employs TRBV9 and TRBJ2-7; 9 nucleotides agree with TRBD2. J lost 0 bases, V lost 3 bases, and 1 base had no gene match. CDR3 length: 14 residues. Germline V gene sequence: CDR1 SGDLS, CDR2 YYNGEE. CDR3 in amino acids: CASSAGLASYEQYF. The CDR3 DNA follows: TGTGCCAGCAGCGCGGGACTAGCCTCCTACGAGCAGTACTTC.

The table lists this clone with a count of one. The gene calls are TRBV5-5 and TRBJ1-3; D gene ambiguous. V shed 0 bases and J shed 0 bases, with 10 bases lying between them. Looked up from germline, CDR1 is SGHKS and CDR2 is YYEKEE (reference sequence). The CDR3 spans 16 residues. For the CDR3, the DNA is TGTGCCAGCAGCTTGGCCGACGACTACTCTGGAAACACCATATATTTT. Translating it yields CASSLADDYSGNTIYF.

The chain couples TRBV5-4 to TRBJ2-1; 9 positions match TRBD2. Germline V gene data show CDR1 as SGHNT and CDR2 as YYREEE (reference sequence). The CDR3 has 15 residues. Losses at the gene ends were 7 bases for V and 9 bases for J; bases not matched to a gene: 14. The CDR3 loop reads CASFVSGGRVSEQFF. The CDR3 DNA follows: TGTGCCAGCTTCGTCAGTGGCGGGAGGGTCAGTGAGCAGTTCTTC.

This chain joins TRBV5-6 and TRBJ1-1; D remains ambiguous. Per germline, CDR1 SGHDT and CDR2 YYEEEE. This CDR3 is 15 amino acids long. V shed 4 bases and J shed 5 bases, with 18 bases lying between them. CDR3 coding DNA: TGTGCCAGCAGCGTGGCAGAGGGCCCTGGGACTGAAGCTTTCTTT. Translated, it gives CASSVAEGPGTEAFF.

The V call is TRBV5-1, the J call TRBJ1-3, with TRBD1 matching over 7 bases. This CDR3 has 14 amino acids. V lost 4 bases, J lost 4 bases, and 5 bases stayed unmatched. Germline V lookup: CDR1 SGHRS, CDR2 YFSETQ. This CDR3 reads CASSVTGVGNTIYF. In DNA form, the CDR3 reads TGCGCCAGCAGCGTCACAGGGGTCGGAAACACCATATATTTT.

The CDR3 loop reads CASSAPKKGINQPQHF. The CDR3 nucleotides read TGTGCCAGTAGTGCGCCAAAGAAGGGGATCAATCAGCCCCAGCATTTT. The chain couples TRBV19 to TRBJ1-5, with a weak D call TRBD1 (5 bases). The V gene lost 5 bases and the J gene lost 3 bases, with 17 bases spanning the gap. Germline V gives CDR1 LNHDA, CDR2 SQIVND (reference sequence). The length of the CDR3 is 16 residues.

This clone was picked up one time. The V gene is TRBV2, the J gene TRBJ1-2, with 9 bases matching TRBD1. The ends lost 8 bases at V and 8 bases at J; junction bases unmatched: 6. This CDR3 has 12 amino acids. Germline V gene lookup returns CDR1 SNHLY and CDR2 FYNNEI. As DNA, the CDR3 is TGTGCCAGCGGGACAGGGATGAGCGGCTACACCTTC. Protein product: CASGTGMSGYTF. Full variable domain (rest looked up from reference TRBV2 and TRBJ1-2): EPEVTQTPSHQVTQMGQEVILRCVPISNHLYFYWYRQILGQKVEFLVSFYNNEISEKSEIFDDQFSVERPDGSNFTLKIRSTKLEDSAMYFCASGTGMSGYTFGSGTRLTVV.

The chain couples TRBV5-1 to TRBJ1-2; no firm D call. CDR3 length: 13 residues. Germline values: CDR1 SGHRS, CDR2 YFSETQ. The germline V and J ends were trimmed by 3 bases and 8 bases, with 14 bases remaining between them. The CDR3 DNA sequence: TGCGCCAGCAGCTCCACTTTTGGGAGAGGCTACACCTTC. The encoded protein is CASSSTFGRGYTF.

This clone was seen a single time. The chain employs TRBV27 and TRBJ2-3; a possible D gene is TRBD2 (5 bases). Trimming stripped 7 bases from V and 2 bases from J, with 16 bases between. The CDR3 spans 15 residues. Looked up from germline, CDR1 is MNHEY and CDR2 is SMNVEV (reference sequence). The CDR3, as DNA: TGTGCCAGCACGGCTAGCAGACCCCACACAGATACGCAGTATTTT. Residues: CASTASRPHTDTQYF.

This rearrangement joins TRBV18 to TRBJ1-1; no clear D. The CDR3 covers 12 residues. Germline V CDR1 and CDR2: KGHSH, LQKENI. Trimming stripped 3 bases from V and 2 bases from J, with 4 bases between. This CDR3 is CASSPPNTEAFF. CDR3 in DNA: TGTGCCAGCTCACCCCCTAACACTGAAGCTTTCTTT. The complete variable domain, with remaining parts taken from reference TRBV18 and TRBJ1-1, reads NAGVMQNPRHLVRRRGQEARLRCSPMKGHSHVYWYRQLPEEGLKFMVYLQKENIIDESGMPKERFSAEFPKEGPSILRIQQVVRGDSAAYFCASSPPNTEAFFGQGTRLTVV.

The chain combines TRBV7-9 with TRBJ1-1, with D maybe TRBD1 (5 bases). CDR1 and CDR2 (germline): SEHNR, FQNEAQ (reference sequence). The V end was cut by 4 bases, the J end by 1 base, with 13 bases between. The CDR3 is made up of 15 amino acids. CDR3 in amino acids: CASSSGDGGNTEAFF. The CDR3 bases are TGTGCCAGCAGCTCAGGTGACGGGGGGAACACTGAAGCTTTCTTT.

The chain joins TRBV5-1 to TRBJ2-5; 7 bases align to TRBD2. V dropped 8 bases and J dropped 3; count of bases not matched to a gene: 10. The CDR3 has 14 residues. Germline CDR1 and CDR2: SGHRS and YFSETQ. DNA of the CDR3: TGCGCCAGTATTGGCGGGAGCGGCAAAGAGACCCAGTACTTC. As protein: CASIGGSGKETQYF.

The V gene is TRBV10-3, the J gene TRBJ1-1, with 10 nucleotides matching TRBD1. The CDR3 length is 17 residues. Trimming removed 10 bases from V and 1 base from J; junction bases left unmatched: 15. From germline, CDR1 is ENHRY and CDR2 SYGVKD. The CDR3, as DNA: TGTGCCAGCGGAGACAGGGGGCGATATTCGGGGAACACTGAAGCTTTCTTT. This encodes CASGDRGRYSGNTEAFF.

CDR3 DNA: TGTGCCAGTAGTATAGATTGGACTACATTTCTGTACTTC. It is translated as CASSIDWTTFLYF. The chain has TRBV19 and TRBJ2-4; weak D call: TRBD2 (6 bases). Between the trimmed V and J ends, which lost 0 bases and 15 bases, there was a span of 15 bases. This CDR3 has 13 residues. The germline gives CDR1 LNHDA, CDR2 SQIVND (reference sequence).

CDR3 region: CASSLPGIQETQYF. The CDR3 nucleotides are TGTGCCAGCAGCCTACCAGGGATCCAAGAGACCCAGTACTTC. This sequence joins TRBV7-8 and TRBJ2-5, with D possibly TRBD1 on 5 matching bases. Trimming took off 5 bases at V and 1 base at J, with 11 bases between the two ends. Germline V gene sequence: CDR1 SGHVS, CDR2 FQNEAQ. The CDR3 contains 14 residues.

This clone appeared once. This sequence joins TRBV27 and TRBJ1-1; D is possibly TRBD1 (6 bases). CDR1 is MNHEY and CDR2 is SMNVEV in the germline V gene (reference sequence). CDR3 length equals 14 residues. V gave up 3 bases and J gave up 3 bases, with 11 bases separating them. The chain's CDR3 is CASSFPGEHTEAFF. The CDR3 DNA reads TGTGCCAGCAGTTTCCCAGGGGAGCACACTGAAGCTTTCTTT.